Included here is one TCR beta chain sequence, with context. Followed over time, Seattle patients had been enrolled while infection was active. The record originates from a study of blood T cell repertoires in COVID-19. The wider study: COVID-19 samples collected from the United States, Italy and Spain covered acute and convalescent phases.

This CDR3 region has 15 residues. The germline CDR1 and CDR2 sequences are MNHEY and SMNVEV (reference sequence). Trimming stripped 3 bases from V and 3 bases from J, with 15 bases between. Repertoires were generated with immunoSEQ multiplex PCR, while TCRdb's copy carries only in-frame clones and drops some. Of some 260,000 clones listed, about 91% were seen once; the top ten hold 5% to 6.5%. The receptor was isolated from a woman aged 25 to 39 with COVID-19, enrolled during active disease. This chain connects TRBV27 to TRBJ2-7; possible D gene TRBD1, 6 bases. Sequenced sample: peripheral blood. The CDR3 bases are TGTGCCAGCAGTTTGGAACAGGGCCCCTACTACGAGCAGTACTTC. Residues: CASSLEQGPYYEQYF.